Only a few counts were recorded for the clone carrying this T cell receptor (beta chain). Here immunoSEQ multiplex PCR was the method, and the copy in TCRdb shows in-frame clones only, minus some. The sample records hundreds of thousands of clones, around 86% being singletons. This specimen belongs to a study of blood T cell repertoires in COVID-19. At the level of the study: Samples representing acute and convalescent COVID-19 were sourced from the United States, Italy and Spain.

Germline CDR1 reads MNHEY; CDR2 reads SMNVEV (reference sequence). CDR3 length: 13 amino acids. V dropped 6 bases and J dropped 0 bases, with 8 bases sitting between them. Source material: peripheral blood. The clonotype originates from a man in his 60s who had recovered from COVID-19. The chain recombines TRBV27 with TRBJ1-2, with D possibly matching TRBD1 (6 bases). CDR3 sequence: CASSRQANYGYTF. In DNA, the CDR3 is TGTGCCAGCAGCCGACAGGCTAACTATGGCTACACCTTC.